The 31 T cell receptor beta chains below were found in one sample sequenced in a study of T cell repertoires in cytomegalovirus infection. TCRdb re-called the reads through MiXCR, storing one row per CDR3 protein. This table has 310,000 or so distinct CDR3 sequences, approximately 10% appearing once. The sequencing sample was made of PBMCs. The source of these receptors is a human donor in good health (CMV status not recorded). Some clones in this sample may be carry-over from other donors' samples.

This clonotype was recorded at least ten times. The gene calls are TRBV15 and TRBJ2-5; weak D call: TRBD2 (6 bases). The V and J ends lost 5 bases and 3 bases respectively, with 13 bases between them. This CDR3 has 14 amino acids. The V gene's germline CDR1 is LNHNV and CDR2 YYDKDF (reference sequence). In nucleotides, the CDR3 is TGTGCCACCAGCCGCGGGGAAATCGAAGAGACCCAGTACTTC. It codes for CATSRGEIEETQYF.

This clonotype was observed at least ten times. The chain is built from TRBV12-3 or TRBV12-4 and TRBJ1-5; D possibly corresponds to TRBD1 (5 bases). This CDR3 contains 13 residues. Trimming pared 6 bases from V and 4 bases from J, leaving 10 bases between. In DNA, the CDR3 is TGTGCCAGCAGAGACAGCTTAAATCAGCCCCAGCATTTT. As protein: CASRDSLNQPQHF.

Ten or more counts support this clonotype. The chain combines TRBV12-3 or TRBV12-4 with TRBJ1-1; 7 bases fit TRBD1. The junction had 12 bases not matched to a gene; V was cut back by 6 bases and J by 5 bases. CDR3 length equals 15 residues. The CDR3 reads CASSSARQGGTEAFF. CDR3 sequence (DNA): TGTGCCAGCAGCTCCGCGCGACAGGGAGGAACTGAAGCTTTCTTT.

V and J are TRBV2 and TRBJ2-3; D gene ambiguous. V gave up 7 bases and J gave up 0 bases, with 20 bases separating them. Germline-derived CDR1 and CDR2 are SNHLY and FYNNEI. The CDR3 totals 17 residues. The CDR3 sequence: CASTRRVGSWSTDTQYF. The CDR3 DNA follows: TGTGCCAGCACCCGTAGGGTAGGTAGTTGGAGCACAGATACGCAGTATTTT.

The chain has TRBV14 and TRBJ1-6, with D unresolved. Deletions cut 0 bases from V and 8 bases from J, with 11 bases between. Germline CDR1 and CDR2: SGHDN and FVKESK. The CDR3 runs to 15 residues. As DNA, the CDR3 is TGTGCCAGCAGCCAAGAGATGCGTGGGGATTCACCCCTCCACTTT. Its translation: CASSQEMRGDSPLHF.

This sequence joins TRBV27 and TRBJ2-7, with 8 positions matching TRBD1. The germline V gene encodes CDR1 MNHEY and CDR2 SMNVEV (reference sequence). CDR3 length: 15 amino acids. V was clipped by 5 bases and J by 2 bases; unmatched bases: 8. CDR3 in amino acids: CASSLPGQAPYEQYF. CDR3 bases: TGTGCCAGCAGTCTTCCGGGACAGGCCCCCTACGAGCAGTACTTC.

The chain couples TRBV15 to TRBJ2-3; tentatively, D is TRBD1 or TRBD2 (5 bases each). Germline V gene lookup returns CDR1 LNHNV and CDR2 YYDKDF (reference sequence). The CDR3 is made up of 16 amino acids. V was clipped by 5 bases and J by 3 bases, with 18 bases between them. CDR3 nucleotides: TGTGCCACCAGCTCCCGCCGGGACCGGGGAACAGATACGCAGTATTTT. Translated: CATSSRRDRGTDTQYF. Filled out from reference TRBV15 and TRBJ2-3, the complete variable domain reads DAMVIQNPRYQVTQFGKPVTLSCSQTLNHNVMYWYQQKSSQAPKLLFHYYDKDFNNEADTPDNFQSRRPNTSFCFLDIRSPGLGDTAMYLCATSSRRDRGTDTQYFGPGTRLTVL.

This clonotype was seen ten or more times. V and J are TRBV28 and TRBJ2-6; D is uncertain. CDR1 MDHEN and CDR2 SYDVKM come from the germline V gene. The CDR3 covers 14 residues. Trimming stripped 6 bases from V and 0 bases from J, with 6 bases between. CDR3 residues: CASRDRSGANVLTF. CDR3 DNA sequence: TGTGCCAGCAGAGACCGCTCTGGGGCCAACGTCCTGACTTTC.

About this clonotype itself: This may stem from a read error, because a much larger clone lies one nucleotide away. This rearrangement joins TRBV15 to TRBJ2-1, with D hard to call. The CDR3 length is 12 residues. The germline CDR1 and CDR2 sequences are LNHNV and YYDKDF (reference sequence). The V end was cut by 3 bases, the J end by 9 bases, with 9 bases between. In nucleotides, the CDR3 is TGTGCCACCAGCAGGATGCAAAGTGAGCAGTTCTTC. This encodes CATSRMQSEQFF.

This clonotype has at least ten counts. The chain is built from TRBV7-6 and TRBJ2-1; possibly TRBD1 for D (5 bases). The V gene's germline CDR1 is SGHVS and CDR2 FNYEAQ. V shed 1 base and J shed 3 bases, with 10 bases lying between them. The CDR3 is made up of 15 amino acids. The CDR3 nucleotides are TGTGCCAGCAGCTTAGGTGCACAGGTCTACAATGAGCAGTTCTTC. This gives the protein CASSLGAQVYNEQFF.

At least ten counts were recorded for this clonotype. The rearrangement joins TRBV12-3 or TRBV12-4 to TRBJ1-1, with TRBD1 matching 8 bases. V was clipped by 6 bases and J by 7 bases; unmatched bases: 4. CDR3 length equals 12 residues. The CDR3 sequence: CASRGDRFEAFF. CDR3 DNA: TGTGCCAGCAGGGGGGACAGGTTTGAAGCTTTCTTT.

This clonotype was counted many times. The chain uses TRBV6-2 or TRBV6-3 and TRBJ2-4, with 8 bases fitting TRBD1. V was clipped by 6 bases and J by 12 bases; unmatched bases: 7. Germline V gives CDR1 MNHEY, CDR2 SVGEGT. There are 12 residues in the CDR3. CDR3 bases: TGTGCCAGCAGCCAAGGACAGGGCAATCAGTACTTC. Residues: CASSQGQGNQYF.

The chain has TRBV2 and TRBJ1-2; D gene uncertain. This CDR3 comprises 11 residues. CDR1 and CDR2 from the germline V gene are SNHLY and FYNNEI. V dropped 7 bases and J dropped 3 bases, with 6 bases sitting between them. In DNA, the CDR3 is TGTGCCAGCAATAGGGACTATGGCTACACCTTC. Encoded protein: CASNRDYGYTF. The whole variable domain, filled in from reference TRBV2 and TRBJ1-2, reads EPEVTQTPSHQVTQMGQEVILRCVPISNHLYFYWYRQILGQKVEFLVSFYNNEISEKSEIFDDQFSVERPDGSNFTLKIRSTKLEDSAMYFCASNRDYGYTFGSGTRLTVV.

The table lists this clonotype with many counts. This sequence joins TRBV28 and TRBJ2-6; 7 bases fit TRBD1. V dropped 8 bases and J dropped 3; count of bases not matched to a gene: 10. The CDR3 spans 16 residues. CDR1 and CDR2 from the germline V gene are MDHEN and SYDVKM. The CDR3 region is CASVEYRGGGANVLTF. For the CDR3, the DNA is TGTGCCAGCGTTGAATACAGGGGTGGTGGGGCCAACGTCCTGACTTTC. The complete variable domain, with remaining parts taken from reference TRBV28 and TRBJ2-6, reads DVKVTQSSRYLVKRTGEKVFLECVQDMDHENMFWYRQDPGLGLRLIYFSYDVKMKEKGDIPEGYSVSREKKERFSLILESASTNQTSMYLCASVEYRGGGANVLTFGAGSRLTVL.

The J gene is TRBJ2-6, the V gene TRBV19, with D uncertain. Germline V gene lookup returns CDR1 LNHDA and CDR2 SQIVND (reference sequence). The CDR3 loop spans 15 amino acids. The V end was cut by 5 bases, the J end by 4 bases, with 12 bases between. This CDR3 reads CASSSQSYGANVLTF. The DNA for the CDR3 is TGTGCCAGTAGTTCTCAGAGTTACGGGGCCAACGTCCTGACTTTC.

The V and J genes are TRBV24-1 and TRBJ2-1; no definite D call. Trimming removed 2 bases from V and 4 bases from J, with 8 bases in between. Per the germline V gene, CDR1 is KGHDR and CDR2 is SFDVKD. The CDR3 contains 14 residues. The CDR3 spells CATSDSPRYNEQFF. CDR3 DNA sequence: TGTGCCACCAGTGATTCGCCCAGATACAATGAGCAGTTCTTC.

There are many counts of this clonotype. The chain carries TRBV28 and TRBJ2-1; D tentatively reads TRBD1 or TRBD2 (5 bases each). With 6 bases removed from V and 5 bases from J, the gap between germline ends came to 11 bases. The CDR3 runs 13 residues. Germline loops: CDR1 MDHEN, CDR2 SYDVKM. The CDR3 region has the DNA TGTGCCAGCAGCCGGGACGATCACAATGAGCAGTTCTTC. Its translation: CASSRDDHNEQFF.

The table lists this clonotype with many counts. The chain links TRBV23-1 to TRBJ2-2, with TRBD2 matching over 8 bases. TRBV23-1 counts as an open reading frame of uncertain function. Trimming cost V 7 bases and J 3 bases; bases outside gene matches: 7. The length of the CDR3 is 15 residues. The CDR3 DNA reads TGCGCCAGCATAGACGCGGGGGGTCACACCGGGGAGCTGTTTTTT. It yields the protein CASIDAGGHTGELFF.

In this sample, this clonotype turned up many times. This sequence joins TRBV28 and TRBJ2-3, with TRBD1 matching 9 bases. The CDR3 is 14 residues long. Germline CDR1 reads MDHEN; CDR2 reads SYDVKM. Trimming at V came to 7 bases and at J to 2 bases, leaving 4 bases not matched to a gene. CDR3 coding DNA: TGTGCCAGCAATAGGGACAGGGCCACAGATACGCAGTATTTT. It specifies CASNRDRATDTQYF.

The chain uses TRBV19 and TRBJ2-5; the D gene is possibly TRBD1 (5 bases). Germline V lookup: CDR1 LNHDA, CDR2 SQIVND (reference sequence). This CDR3 is 14 amino acids long. V was clipped by 4 bases and J by 4 bases, with 13 bases between them. This CDR3 reads CASSNGAPRETQYF. CDR3 sequence (DNA): TGTGCCAGTAGTAATGGGGCCCCAAGAGAGACCCAGTACTTC.

In its sample, this clonotype was seen many times. V usage is TRBV7-9 and J usage is TRBJ1-4; 7 nucleotides match TRBD1. V lost 4 bases to trimming and J lost 7 bases; unmatched junction nucleotides: 18. The CDR3 consists of 18 residues. From germline, CDR1 is SEHNR and CDR2 FQNEAQ (reference sequence). The CDR3 DNA follows: TGTGCCAGCAGCTCCCCACCAGGGGGACCGGCGTTGAGTGAAAAACTGTTTTTT. The encoded protein is CASSSPPGGPALSEKLFF.

At least ten counts were recorded for this clonotype. V and J are TRBV12-3 or TRBV12-4 and TRBJ1-2; D gene uncertain. This CDR3 region has 12 residues. The V gene lost 6 bases and the J gene lost 4 bases, with 9 bases spanning the gap. The CDR3 is CASSPYGYGYTF. DNA of the CDR3: TGTGCCAGCAGCCCCTATGGCTATGGCTACACCTTC.

This clonotype was observed at least ten times. V is TRBV6-5 and J is TRBJ2-3; 7 nucleotides match TRBD2. CDR1 and CDR2 (germline): MNHEY, SVGAGI. The CDR3 contains 16 residues. V lost 2 bases to trimming and J lost 0 bases; unmatched junction nucleotides: 5. CDR3 sequence reads: CASSYGGVWSTDTQYF. CDR3 nucleotide sequence: TGTGCCAGCAGTTACGGGGGGGTGTGGAGCACAGATACGCAGTATTTT.

At least ten counts were recorded for this clonotype. V is TRBV7-6 and J is TRBJ1-5, with D uncertain. This CDR3 contains 14 residues. V dropped 5 bases and J dropped 4 bases, with 12 bases sitting between them. CDR1 is SGHVS and CDR2 is FNYEAQ in the germline V gene. The CDR3 DNA follows: TGTGCCAGCAGCCCGGCGGATGGGAATCAGCCCCAGCATTTT. Translation: CASSPADGNQPQHF.

This clonotype was picked up a small number of times. The V gene is TRBV2, the J gene TRBJ1-4; D unclear. CDR1 SNHLY and CDR2 FYNNEI come from the germline V gene. There are 12 residues in the CDR3. The ends were cut back, 8 bases at V and 8 bases at J, with 12 bases in the middle. CDR3 region: CASQPGGEKLFF. DNA of the CDR3: TGTGCCAGCCAGCCGGGAGGGGAAAAACTGTTTTTT.

Many counts were recorded for this clonotype. V gene TRBV28 combines with J gene TRBJ1-1; 7 positions agree with TRBD1. The trim removed 8 bases at V and 0 bases at J, leaving 3 bases unmatched. The CDR3 extends over 13 amino acids. CDR1 is MDHEN and CDR2 is SYDVKM in the germline V gene. This CDR3 reads CASAGQLNTEAFF. In nucleotides, the CDR3 is TGTGCCAGCGCGGGACAGTTGAACACTGAAGCTTTCTTT.

This clonotype was observed a few times. This chain uses TRBV28 with TRBJ2-1; D not certain. From germline, CDR1 is MDHEN and CDR2 SYDVKM. CDR3 length: 13 residues. V dropped 0 bases and J dropped 6 bases, with 6 bases sitting between them. In DNA form, the CDR3 reads TGTGCCAGCAGTTTATGGCACAGCAATGAGCAGTTCTTC. Residues: CASSLWHSNEQFF.

This clonotype has a count of ten or more. CDR3 nucleotide sequence: TGTGCCAGCAGACCCGGGACAGGGCATGAGCAGTACTTC. Amino acids: CASRPGTGHEQYF. The chain joins TRBV7-2 to TRBJ2-7, with 9 bases that match TRBD1. The CDR3 is 13 amino acids. The ends lost 6 bases at V and 7 bases at J; junction bases unmatched: 7. Germline V CDR1 and CDR2: SGHTA, FQGNSA. Together with reference TRBV7-2 and TRBJ2-7, the CDR3 gives the full variable domain: GAGVSQSPSNKVTEKGKDVELRCDPISGHTALYWYRQSLGQGLEFLIYFQGNSAPDKSGLPSDRFSAERTGGSVSTLTIQRTQQEDSAVYLCASRPGTGHEQYFGPGTRLTVT.

This chain uses TRBV29-1 with TRBJ2-5; D call uncertain. The germline V gene has CDR1 SQVTM and CDR2 ANQGSEA. The germline V and J ends were trimmed by 0 bases and 7 bases, with 6 bases remaining between them. This CDR3 spans 11 amino acids. In nucleotides, the CDR3 is TGCAGCGTTGAAGACCTAGGGACCCAGTACTTC. This codes for CSVEDLGTQYF.

J is TRBJ1-1 and V is TRBV2; D is unclear. The CDR3 covers 14 residues. The germline V gene encodes CDR1 SNHLY and CDR2 FYNNEI. V lost 3 bases, J lost 1 base, and 9 bases lay in between. The DNA for the CDR3 is TGTGCCAGCAGTGATGGCAGGTCGAACACTGAAGCTTTCTTT. Its protein product is CASSDGRSNTEAFF. The variable domain in full, completed from reference TRBV2 and TRBJ1-1, reads EPEVTQTPSHQVTQMGQEVILRCVPISNHLYFYWYRQILGQKVEFLVSFYNNEISEKSEIFDDQFSVERPDGSNFTLKIRSTKLEDSAMYFCASSDGRSNTEAFFGQGTRLTVV.

This clonotype was recorded many times. This chain connects TRBV7-2 to TRBJ2-5, with TRBD2 matching 11 bases. The junction had 9 bases not matched to a gene; V was cut back by 5 bases and J by 4 bases. The germline V gene encodes CDR1 SGHTA and CDR2 FQGNSA. CDR3 length: 16 amino acids. The CDR3 loop is CASSATSGGATETQYF. The CDR3 DNA sequence: TGTGCCAGCAGCGCCACTAGCGGGGGCGCAACAGAGACCCAGTACTTC. Full variable domain (rest looked up from reference TRBV7-2 and TRBJ2-5): GAGVSQSPSNKVTEKGKDVELRCDPISGHTALYWYRQSLGQGLEFLIYFQGNSAPDKSGLPSDRFSAERTGGSVSTLTIQRTQQEDSAVYLCASSATSGGATETQYFGPGTRLLVL.